These T cell receptor beta chains were read from a single sample in a study of identical twins. TCRdb re-analysed the 5' RACE reads in MiXCR, keeping a single row per CDR3 protein. Of approximately 700,000 distinct CDR3 sequences listed, approximately 18% are singletons. This same sample was also part of a study on T cells expressing NK-cell markers.

The sample taken for sequencing was PBMCs. These receptor sequences come from a woman aged 18-30 years in good health. The CDR3 runs from the conserved cysteine through the conserved F or W.

V gene: TRBV7-9; CDR3 protein: CASSPVAGGYYNEQFF
V gene: TRBV5-1; CDR3 protein: CASSRSSGNTGELFF
V gene: TRBV12-3/TRBV12-4; CDR3 protein: CASSLGQANQPQHF
V gene: TRBV20-1; CDR3 protein: CSARDPLAGEGVQYF
V gene: TRBV3-1; CDR3 protein: CASSQFSGGHNEQFF
V gene: TRBV20-1; CDR3 protein: CSATSGGNTDTQYF
V gene: TRBV12-3/TRBV12-4; CDR3 protein: CASCGQDNQPQHF
V gene: TRBV10-3; CDR3 protein: CAITSGTSWNNEQFF
V gene: TRBV5-1; CDR3 protein: CASSSDVGKPRDYEQYF
V gene: TRBV20-1; CDR3 protein: CSATGTGFNSPLHF
V gene: TRBV6-2/TRBV6-3; CDR3 protein: CASRNRGGTEAFF
V gene: TRBV4-3; CDR3 protein: CASSLVPLAGRSSYNEQFF
V gene: TRBV4-2; CDR3 protein: CASSQESGTSTDTQYF
V gene: TRBV6-5; CDR3 protein: CASSYQSGQVNEQFF
V gene: TRBV7-9; CDR3 protein: CASSSGLSREQYF
V gene: TRBV29-1; CDR3 protein: CSVEGLTEPHTDTQYF
V gene: TRBV7-9; CDR3 protein: CAITLSGQILDEQYF
V gene: TRBV7-9; CDR3 protein: CASSLASFLGDEQFF
V gene: TRBV5-1; CDR3 protein: CASKVDGFGANVLTF
V gene: TRBV20-1; CDR3 protein: CSGPPLAGTDTQYF
V gene: TRBV11-3; CDR3 protein: CASRGGGSGANVLTF
V gene: TRBV20-1; CDR3 protein: CSASPGLAGTDTQYF
V gene: TRBV5-1; CDR3 protein: CASSLGDIQSYEQYF
V gene: TRBV18; CDR3 protein: CASSQPGQGASGEQYF
V gene: TRBV6-5; CDR3 protein: CASSLERSVEQYF
V gene: TRBV11-1; CDR3 protein: CASSHGAVAHSGANVLTF
V gene: TRBV18; CDR3 protein: CASSPQGQGKVNTEAFF
V gene: TRBV29-1; CDR3 protein: CSVPAGTGGQETQYF
V gene: TRBV29-1; CDR3 protein: CSVGQGGSSYEQYF
V gene: TRBV10-3; CDR3 protein: CAIKAGGGYTEAFF
V gene: TRBV12-3/TRBV12-4; CDR3 protein: CASSPEGDAGEQYF
V gene: TRBV7-3; CDR3 protein: CASSSDIHNEQFF
V gene: TRBV6-1; CDR3 protein: CASTRSGMRRETQYF
V gene: TRBV5-6; CDR3 protein: CASSLISGGAFVF
V gene: TRBV5-1; CDR3 protein: CASSLGFGTEAFF
V gene: TRBV12-3/TRBV12-4; CDR3 protein: CASSFDFANTGELFF
V gene: TRBV3-1; CDR3 protein: CASSLGQNKAFF
V gene: TRBV2; CDR3 protein: CASGEQRNTEAFF
V gene: TRBV12-3/TRBV12-4; CDR3 protein: CASTPLGRTEAFF
V gene: TRBV20-1; CDR3 protein: CSLPGNYGYTF
V gene: TRBV4-2; CDR3 protein: CASSQDKQVGGSSGTQYF
V gene: TRBV3-1; CDR3 protein: CASPRTSGNTGELFF
V gene: TRBV20-1; CDR3 protein: CSARDLGRILNEQFF
V gene: TRBV9; CDR3 protein: CASSVSGITTDTQYF
V gene: TRBV5-1; CDR3 protein: CATRAGVGTGELFF
V gene: TRBV11-2; CDR3 protein: CASSLVGYPLAKNIQYF
V gene: TRBV5-1; CDR3 protein: CASSLTSGEQYF
V gene: TRBV29-1; CDR3 protein: CSVRAYEQYF
V gene: TRBV7-9; CDR3 protein: CASSPSGRSSYEQYF
V gene: TRBV10-1; CDR3 protein: CASSESWTSGYNEQFF